These T cell receptor beta chains were read from a single sample in a study of patients and donors after allogeneic stem cell transplantation. From the RT-PCR reads, TCRdb called clonotypes with MiXCR, one entry per CDR3 protein. The repertoire has hundreds of thousands of distinct CDR3 sequences, roughly 17% of them found once; the top ten carry about 7%. Sequencing was carried out using blood, either unsorted or a sorted T cell fraction (not recorded which). The source of these receptors is a human donor who was either an allogeneic HSCT recipient or a stem cell or donor lymphocyte infusion donor (not recorded which). It is not recorded whose cells these are; they may come from a transplant donor. The CDR3 runs from the conserved cysteine through the conserved F or W.

j_call: TRBJ2-3; v_call: TRBV28; cdr3_length: 16; cdr3_aa: CASSPTSGGAEDTQYF
j_call: TRBJ2-5; v_call: TRBV12-3/TRBV12-4; cdr3_length: 15; cdr3_aa: CASSFGRGRAETQYF
j_call: TRBJ2-4; v_call: TRBV20-1; cdr3_length: 13; cdr3_aa: CSAIRDLENIQYF
j_call: TRBJ2-1; v_call: TRBV5-1; cdr3_length: 16; cdr3_aa: CASSFTLQGRSDEQFF
j_call: TRBJ1-2; v_call: TRBV7-9; cdr3_length: 14; cdr3_aa: CASSLTGGDYGYTF
j_call: TRBJ1-1; v_call: TRBV2; cdr3_length: 13; cdr3_aa: CASSATEFTEAFF
j_call: TRBJ2-7; v_call: TRBV29-1; cdr3_length: 14; cdr3_aa: CSVASGTGAHEQYF
j_call: TRBJ2-7; v_call: TRBV3-1; cdr3_length: 18; cdr3_aa: CASSQDGGSGRAFNEQYF
j_call: TRBJ1-4; v_call: TRBV12-3/TRBV12-4; cdr3_length: 16; cdr3_aa: CASRPPPGTGGEKLFF
j_call: TRBJ1-1; v_call: TRBV5-1; cdr3_length: 11; cdr3_aa: CASSPGVEAFF
j_call: TRBJ1-2; v_call: TRBV12-5; cdr3_length: 13; cdr3_aa: CASGLEKPYGYTF